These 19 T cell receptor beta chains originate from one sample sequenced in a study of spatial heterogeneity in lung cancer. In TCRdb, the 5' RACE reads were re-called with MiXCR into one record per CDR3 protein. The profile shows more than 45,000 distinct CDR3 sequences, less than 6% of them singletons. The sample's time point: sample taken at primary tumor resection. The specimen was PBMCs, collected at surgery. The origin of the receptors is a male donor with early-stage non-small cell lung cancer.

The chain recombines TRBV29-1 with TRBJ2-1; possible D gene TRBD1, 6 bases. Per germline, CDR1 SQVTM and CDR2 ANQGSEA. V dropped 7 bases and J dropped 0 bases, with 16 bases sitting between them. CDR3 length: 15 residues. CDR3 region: CSADDRRSSYNEQFF. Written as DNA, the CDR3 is TGCAGCGCCGATGACAGGAGGAGCTCCTACAATGAGCAGTTCTTC.

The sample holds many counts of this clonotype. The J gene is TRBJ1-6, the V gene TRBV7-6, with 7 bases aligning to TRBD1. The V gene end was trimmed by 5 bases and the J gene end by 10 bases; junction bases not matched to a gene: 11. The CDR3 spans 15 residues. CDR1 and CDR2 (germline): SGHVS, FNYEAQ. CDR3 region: CASSPGIDRASPLHF. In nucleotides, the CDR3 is TGTGCCAGCAGCCCCGGCATCGACAGGGCGTCACCCCTCCACTTT.

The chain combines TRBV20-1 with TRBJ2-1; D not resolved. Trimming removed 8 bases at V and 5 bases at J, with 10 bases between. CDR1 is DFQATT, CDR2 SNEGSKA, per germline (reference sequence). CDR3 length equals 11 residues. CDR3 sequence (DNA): TGCAGTTCCGGCCGCCACAATGAGCAGTTCTTC. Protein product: CSSGRHNEQFF.

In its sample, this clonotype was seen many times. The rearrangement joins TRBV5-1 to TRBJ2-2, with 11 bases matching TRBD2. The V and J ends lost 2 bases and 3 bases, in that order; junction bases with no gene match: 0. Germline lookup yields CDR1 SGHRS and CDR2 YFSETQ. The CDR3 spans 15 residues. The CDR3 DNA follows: TGCGCCAGCAGCTTTAGCGGGAGGGACACCGGGGAGCTGTTTTTT. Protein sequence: CASSFSGRDTGELFF.

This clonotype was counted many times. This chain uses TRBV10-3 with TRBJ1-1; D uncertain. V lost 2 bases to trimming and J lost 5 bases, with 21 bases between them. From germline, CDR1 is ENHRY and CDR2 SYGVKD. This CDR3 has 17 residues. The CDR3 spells CAISEPQGLGLGTEAFF. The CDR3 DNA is TGTGCCATCAGTGAGCCCCAAGGGCTCGGCCTAGGGACTGAAGCTTTCTTT.

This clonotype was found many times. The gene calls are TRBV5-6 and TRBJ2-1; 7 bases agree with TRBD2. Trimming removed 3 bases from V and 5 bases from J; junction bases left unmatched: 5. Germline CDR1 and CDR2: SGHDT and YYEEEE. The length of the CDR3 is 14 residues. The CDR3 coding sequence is TGTGCCAGCAGCTGGGGACTATCGGACAATGAGCAGTTCTTC. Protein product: CASSWGLSDNEQFF.

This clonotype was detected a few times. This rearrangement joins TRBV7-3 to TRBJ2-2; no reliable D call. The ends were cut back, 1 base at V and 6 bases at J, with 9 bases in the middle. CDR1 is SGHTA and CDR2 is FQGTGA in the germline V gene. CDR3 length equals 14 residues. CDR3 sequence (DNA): TGTGCCAGCAGCTTAAAACCCCTAGCCGGGGAGCTGTTTTTT. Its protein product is CASSLKPLAGELFF.

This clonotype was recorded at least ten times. The CDR3 DNA reads as TGCGCCAGCAGCCAAGAAGGAGAGACCCAGTACTTC. Its translation: CASSQEGETQYF. This rearrangement joins TRBV4-3 to TRBJ2-5; no clear D. This CDR3 contains 12 residues. CDR1 is LGHNA and CDR2 is YSLEER in the germline V gene. Trimming removed 0 bases from V and 4 bases from J, with 3 bases in between.

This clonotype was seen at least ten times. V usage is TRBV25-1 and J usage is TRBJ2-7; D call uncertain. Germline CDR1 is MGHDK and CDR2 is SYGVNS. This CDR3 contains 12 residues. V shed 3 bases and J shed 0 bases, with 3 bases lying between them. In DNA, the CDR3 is TGTGCCAGCAGTGACTACTCCTACGAGCAGTACTTC. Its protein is CASSDYSYEQYF.

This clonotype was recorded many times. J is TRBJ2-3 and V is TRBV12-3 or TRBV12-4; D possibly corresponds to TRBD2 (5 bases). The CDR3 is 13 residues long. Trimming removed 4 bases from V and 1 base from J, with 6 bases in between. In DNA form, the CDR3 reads TGTGCCAGCAGTTCGCGGGGCACAGATACGCAGTATTTT. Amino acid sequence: CASSSRGTDTQYF.

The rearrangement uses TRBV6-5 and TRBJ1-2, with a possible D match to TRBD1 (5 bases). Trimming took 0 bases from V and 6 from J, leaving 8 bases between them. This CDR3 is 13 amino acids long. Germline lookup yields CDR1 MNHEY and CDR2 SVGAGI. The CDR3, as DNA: TGTGCCAGCAGTTACTCGGGGACCAATGGCTACACCTTC. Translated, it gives CASSYSGTNGYTF.

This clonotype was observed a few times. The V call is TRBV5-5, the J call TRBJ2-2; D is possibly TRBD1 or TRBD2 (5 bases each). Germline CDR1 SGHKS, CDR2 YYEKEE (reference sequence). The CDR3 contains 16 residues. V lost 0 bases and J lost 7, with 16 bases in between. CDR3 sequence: CASSLVFLGRNGELFF. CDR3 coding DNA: TGTGCCAGCAGCTTGGTCTTCTTGGGACGGAACGGGGAGCTGTTTTTT. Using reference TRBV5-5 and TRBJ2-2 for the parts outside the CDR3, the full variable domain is DAGVTQSPTHLIKTRGQQVTLRCSPISGHKSVSWYQQVLGQGPQFIFQYYEKEERGRGNFPDRFSARQFPNYSSELNVNALLLGDSALYLCASSLVFLGRNGELFFGEGSRLTVL.

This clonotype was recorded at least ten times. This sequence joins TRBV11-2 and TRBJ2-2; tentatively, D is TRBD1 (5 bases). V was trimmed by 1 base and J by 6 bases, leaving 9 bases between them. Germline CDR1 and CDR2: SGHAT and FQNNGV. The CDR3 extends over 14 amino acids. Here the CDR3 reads CASSLVGPAGELFF. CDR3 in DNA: TGTGCCAGCAGCTTAGTGGGGCCCGCCGGGGAGCTGTTTTTT.

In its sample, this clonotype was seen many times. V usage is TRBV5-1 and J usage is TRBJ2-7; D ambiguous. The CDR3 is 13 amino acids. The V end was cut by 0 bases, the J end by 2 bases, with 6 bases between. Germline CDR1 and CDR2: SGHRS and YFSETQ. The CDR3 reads CASSLADAYEQYF. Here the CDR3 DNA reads TGCGCCAGCAGCTTGGCGGACGCCTACGAGCAGTACTTC.

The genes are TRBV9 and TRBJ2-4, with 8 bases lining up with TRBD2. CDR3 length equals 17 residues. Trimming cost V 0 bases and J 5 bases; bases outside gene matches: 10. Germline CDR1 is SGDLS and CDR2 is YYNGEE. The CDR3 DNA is TGTGCCAGCAGCGTAGGAGTCCCAGCGGGAGTGCAAAACATTCAGTACTTC. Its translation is CASSVGVPAGVQNIQYF.

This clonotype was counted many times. The CDR3 reads CASSDGAGGMGNQPQHF. Here the CDR3 DNA reads TGTGCCAGCAGTGACGGGGCAGGGGGAATGGGCAATCAGCCCCAGCATTTT. The chain is built from TRBV6-1 and TRBJ1-5, with TRBD1 matching 7 bases. V gave up 3 bases and J gave up 2 bases; unmatched junction bases: 10. The CDR3 loop spans 17 amino acids. Germline CDR1 reads MNHNS; CDR2 reads SASEGT.

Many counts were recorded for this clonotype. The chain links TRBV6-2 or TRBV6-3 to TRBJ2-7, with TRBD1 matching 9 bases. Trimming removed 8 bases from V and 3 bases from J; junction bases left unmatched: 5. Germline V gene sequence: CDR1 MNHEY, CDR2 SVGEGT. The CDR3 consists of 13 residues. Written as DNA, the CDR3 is TGTGCCAGCCACCGGGACAGGGTCTACGAGCAGTACTTC. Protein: CASHRDRVYEQYF.

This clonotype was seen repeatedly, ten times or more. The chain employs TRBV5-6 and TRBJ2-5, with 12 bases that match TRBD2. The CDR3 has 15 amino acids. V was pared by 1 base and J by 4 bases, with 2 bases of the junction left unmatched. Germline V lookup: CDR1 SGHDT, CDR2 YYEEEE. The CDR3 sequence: CASSLKLAGGETQYF. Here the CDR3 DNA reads TGTGCCAGCAGCTTGAAACTAGCGGGAGGAGAGACCCAGTACTTC. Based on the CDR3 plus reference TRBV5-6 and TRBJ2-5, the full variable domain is DAGVTQSPTHLIKTRGQQVTLRCSPKSGHDTVSWYQQALGQGPQFIFQYYEEEERQRGNFPDRFSGHQFPNYSSELNVNALLLGDSALYLCASSLKLAGGETQYFGPGTRLLVL.

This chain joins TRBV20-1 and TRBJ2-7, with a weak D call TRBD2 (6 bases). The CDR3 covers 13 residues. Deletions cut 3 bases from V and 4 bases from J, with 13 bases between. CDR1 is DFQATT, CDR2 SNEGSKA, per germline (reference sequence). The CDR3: CSASAGRSYEQYF. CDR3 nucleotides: TGCAGTGCTAGTGCGGGGAGATCGTACGAGCAGTACTTC.